One and the same sample provided the 28 T cell receptor beta chains below, sequenced in a study of blood T cell repertoires in COVID-19. Data came from immunoSEQ multiplex PCR; TCRdb stores just in-frame clones and leaves some out. This table holds about 430,000 clones, roughly 84% found once. Sequencing was performed on PBMCs or T cells enriched from blood (not recorded which). Receptor source: a woman aged 18-29 years who had been exposed to COVID-19.

This clone showed up just once. V is TRBV19 and J is TRBJ2-5; 10 bases fit TRBD2. The V segment lost 3 bases and the J segment 5 bases; nucleotides outside the gene matches: 0. CDR1 is LNHDA, CDR2 SQIVND, per germline (reference sequence). The CDR3 is 13 residues long. The CDR3 here is CASSMGLAETQYF. The CDR3 DNA follows: TGTGCCAGTAGTATGGGACTAGCGGAGACCCAGTACTTC.

About this clone itself: Other nucleotide sequences in the sample specify the same CDR3. The chain uses TRBV18 and TRBJ2-1, with TRBD2 matching 15 bases. CDR1 is KGHSH and CDR2 is LQKENI in the germline V gene. The V gene end was trimmed by 3 bases and the J gene end by 5 bases; junction bases not matched to a gene: 2. This CDR3 contains 16 residues. The CDR3 spells CASSPGLAGGNNEQFF. CDR3 coding DNA: TGTGCCAGCTCACCCGGACTAGCGGGAGGGAACAATGAGCAGTTCTTC.

This clone came up once. V and J are TRBV7-2 and TRBJ2-7; no firm D call. CDR3 length: 12 amino acids. V dropped 2 bases and J dropped 3 bases, with 5 bases sitting between them. Germline CDR1 reads SGHTA; CDR2 reads FQGNSA. The CDR3 sequence: CASSLSVYEQYF. In nucleotides, the CDR3 is TGTGCCAGCAGCTTATCGGTCTACGAGCAGTACTTC.

The CDR3 DNA reads TGTGCCATCAGTCCAGGGGATGGCTACACCTTC. Translated, it gives CAISPGDGYTF. The chain joins TRBV10-3 to TRBJ1-2, with D possibly TRBD1 on 6 matching bases. Deletions cut 5 bases from V and 6 bases from J, with 7 bases between. Germline CDR1 reads ENHRY; CDR2 reads SYGVKD. There are 11 residues in the CDR3.

The rearrangement links TRBV6-6 to TRBJ1-2, with 7 bases matching TRBD1. J was trimmed by 1 base and V by 5 bases; bases with no gene match: 16. This CDR3 is built from 18 residues. CDR1 and CDR2 from the germline V gene are MNHNY and SVGAGI (reference sequence). CDR3 sequence reads: CASSPETGPAGGNYGYTF. DNA of the CDR3: TGTGCCAGCAGTCCGGAGACAGGGCCCGCCGGGGGTAACTATGGCTACACCTTC.

This sequence joins TRBV28 and TRBJ1-4; 7 positions match TRBD1. This CDR3 has 13 amino acids. Germline V gene lookup returns CDR1 MDHEN and CDR2 SYDVKM. Trimming at V came to 8 bases and at J to 7 bases, leaving 7 bases not matched to a gene. This chain's CDR3 is CASLDRSSEKLFF. The CDR3 nucleotides read TGTGCCAGCTTGGACAGGTCCAGTGAAAAACTGTTTTTT.

This rearrangement joins TRBV9 to TRBJ2-1; 9 positions match TRBD2. Trimming took 3 bases from V and 0 from J; bases not matched to a gene: 22. CDR3 length: 22 amino acids. In germline, CDR1 is SGDLS, CDR2 YYNGEE. CDR3 nucleotides: TGTGCCAGCAGCGCCCGACAGGGCCAAGCGGGGGGTCCACCCTTCTCCTACAATGAGCAGTTCTTC. Translating it yields CASSARQGQAGGPPFSYNEQFF.

This sequence joins TRBV27 and TRBJ2-7; 8 nucleotides line up with TRBD2. Per the germline V gene, CDR1 is MNHEY and CDR2 is SMNVEV (reference sequence). J was trimmed by 4 bases and V by 2 bases; bases with no gene match: 13. The CDR3 length is 17 residues. CDR3 amino acids: CASSLELGVAGRYEQYF. In nucleotides, the CDR3 is TGTGCCAGCAGTTTAGAACTCGGAGTAGCGGGACGATACGAGCAGTACTTC.

The chain employs TRBV10-3 and TRBJ1-5, with 9 bases lining up with TRBD1. The CDR3 spans 15 residues. Germline V gene lookup returns CDR1 ENHRY and CDR2 SYGVKD. The trim removed 2 bases at V and 6 bases at J, leaving 5 bases unmatched. CDR3 nucleotides: TGTGCCATCAGTGAGACGGACAGGGGACGTCAGCCCCAGCATTTT. Protein sequence: CAISETDRGRQPQHF.

J is TRBJ2-1 and V is TRBV5-4, with 12 bases identical to TRBD2. CDR3 length: 16 amino acids. Per the germline V gene, CDR1 is SGHNT and CDR2 is YYREEE (reference sequence). V shed 0 bases, J shed 7 bases, and the junction held 5 bases outside the gene matches. CDR3 bases: TGTGCCAGCAGCTTGGGACTAGCGGGAGTTGTGAATGAGCAGTTCTTC. Residues: CASSLGLAGVVNEQFF. The full variable domain, in which reference TRBV5-4 and TRBJ2-1 provide the parts outside the CDR3, is ETGVTQSPTHLIKTRGQQVTLRCSSQSGHNTVSWYQQALGQGPQFIFQYYREEENGRGNFPPRFSGLQFPNYSSELNVNALELDDSALYLCASSLGLAGVVNEQFFGPGTRLTVL.

V is TRBV28 and J is TRBJ2-7, with 9 bases identical to TRBD1. The CDR3 contains 12 residues. Germline-derived CDR1 and CDR2 are MDHEN and SYDVKM. V was clipped by 10 bases and J by 2 bases; unmatched bases: 3. CDR3 DNA: TGTGCCACCGGGACAGGGCCCTACGAGCAGTACTTC. It codes for CATGTGPYEQYF.

The chain couples TRBV4-3 to TRBJ1-1; the D is unclear. V was pared by 1 base and J by 1 base, with 4 bases between. CDR3 size: 13 residues. CDR1 is LGHNA, CDR2 YSLEER, per germline. As DNA, the CDR3 is TGCGCCAGCAGCCAAGCCCGGAACACTGAAGCTTTCTTT. This encodes CASSQARNTEAFF.

The CDR3 coding sequence is TGTGCCAGCAGCCCGATCGCCGGGAGTGCGGCACCCCTCCACTTT. It codes for CASSPIAGSAAPLHF. V is TRBV28 and J is TRBJ1-6; D remains ambiguous. The CDR3 covers 15 residues. V gave up 6 bases and J gave up 11 bases, with 20 bases separating them. Germline assignment: CDR1 MDHEN and CDR2 SYDVKM.

The chain recombines TRBV7-9 with TRBJ2-3, with TRBD2 identical over 11 bases. The CDR3 has 16 residues. The germline CDR1 and CDR2 sequences are SEHNR and FQNEAQ (reference sequence). V trimming: 6 bases; J trimming: 0 bases; junction bases outside the gene matches: 5. DNA of the CDR3: TGTGCCAGCAGTAAACTAGCGGGAGTAAGCACAGATACGCAGTATTTT. Translating it yields CASSKLAGVSTDTQYF.

V usage is TRBV28 and J usage is TRBJ1-4, with 8 bases that match TRBD1. Trimming cost V 5 bases and J 8 bases; bases outside gene matches: 10. CDR3 length: 15 amino acids. CDR1 MDHEN and CDR2 SYDVKM come from the germline V gene. The CDR3 DNA reads as TGTGCCAGCAGTCCGGGCGACAGGGGTACCGAAAAACTGTTTTTT. Protein sequence: CASSPGDRGTEKLFF.

This clone was seen once. V gene TRBV13 combines with J gene TRBJ1-3; 11 bases fit TRBD1. CDR3 length: 16 amino acids. Trimming removed 0 bases from V and 4 bases from J; junction bases left unmatched: 2. Looked up from germline, CDR1 is PRHDT and CDR2 is FYEKMQ (reference sequence). CDR3 region: CASSLGGQGEGNTIYF. In DNA form, the CDR3 reads TGTGCCAGCAGCTTAGGGGGACAGGGGGAAGGAAACACCATATATTTT.

This clone was counted a few times. This chain links TRBV6-4 with TRBJ2-2; 11 bases agree with TRBD1. V trimming: 8 bases; J trimming: 3 bases; junction bases outside the gene matches: 8. Per the germline V gene, CDR1 is MRHNA and CDR2 is SNTAGT. The CDR3 extends over 16 amino acids. The DNA for the CDR3 is TGTGCCAGCGCCGGGACAGGGGGATCTCACACCGGGGAGCTGTTTTTT. It translates to CASAGTGGSHTGELFF.

The CDR3 sequence is CASLQPGQGAGEQYF. As DNA, the CDR3 is TGTGCCAGCCTCCAACCGGGACAGGGGGCGGGTGAGCAGTACTTC. The chain carries TRBV28 and TRBJ2-7, with 12 bases that match TRBD1. Losses at the gene ends were 8 bases for V and 7 bases for J; bases not matched to a gene: 12. Germline CDR1 MDHEN, CDR2 SYDVKM. The CDR3 runs to 15 residues. The variable domain in full, with the rest retrieved from reference TRBV28 and TRBJ2-7, is DVKVTQSSRYLVKRTGEKVFLECVQDMDHENMFWYRQDPGLGLRLIYFSYDVKMKEKGDIPEGYSVSREKKERFSLILESASTNQTSMYLCASLQPGQGAGEQYFGPGTRLTVT.

The count of this clone is one. V and J are TRBV11-2 and TRBJ1-1; TRBD1 aligns across 9 bases. Germline V gives CDR1 SGHAT, CDR2 FQNNGV. This CDR3 spans 15 amino acids. The J segment lost 6 bases and the V segment lost 8 bases, leaving 13 bases of the junction unmatched. The CDR3 protein is CASSPQTGGLSEAFF. As DNA, the CDR3 is TGTGCCAGCTCCCCCCAAACAGGGGGCCTTTCTGAAGCTTTCTTT.

This clone was detected once. The chain employs TRBV18 and TRBJ2-2, with TRBD2 identical over 10 bases. Germline trimming cut 2 bases from V and 6 bases from J; bases unmatched to any gene: 3. Germline V gene data show CDR1 as KGHSH and CDR2 as LQKENI. CDR3 length: 15 residues. In nucleotides, the CDR3 is TGTGCCAGCTCACCAGAGCTAGCGGGAGCCGGGGAGCTGTTTTTT. Protein: CASSPELAGAGELFF. Variable domain in full (rest from reference TRBV18 and TRBJ2-2): NAGVMQNPRHLVRRRGQEARLRCSPMKGHSHVYWYRQLPEEGLKFMVYLQKENIIDESGMPKERFSAEFPKEGPSILRIQQVVRGDSAAYFCASSPELAGAGELFFGEGSRLTVL.

The chain carries TRBV28 and TRBJ1-4, with D perhaps matching TRBD1 (5 bases). Germline assignment: CDR1 MDHEN and CDR2 SYDVKM. The ends were cut back, 6 bases at V and 7 bases at J, with 9 bases in the middle. The CDR3 loop spans 12 amino acids. CDR3: CASRGPGEKLFF. The CDR3, as DNA: TGTGCCAGCAGGGGGCCAGGTGAAAAACTGTTTTTT. Supplemented by reference TRBV28 and TRBJ1-4, the full variable domain reads DVKVTQSSRYLVKRTGEKVFLECVQDMDHENMFWYRQDPGLGLRLIYFSYDVKMKEKGDIPEGYSVSREKKERFSLILESASTNQTSMYLCASRGPGEKLFFGSGTQLSVL.

This clone appeared a single time. The chain joins TRBV2 to TRBJ1-1; 7 bases match TRBD1. Germline V gives CDR1 SNHLY, CDR2 FYNNEI. The CDR3 extends over 13 amino acids. The ends lost 10 bases at V and 1 base at J; junction bases unmatched: 6. The CDR3 protein is CAIQTGENTEAFF. CDR3 bases: TGTGCCATCCAAACAGGGGAGAACACTGAAGCTTTCTTT.

The V call is TRBV30, the J call TRBJ1-2, with 8 bases lining up with TRBD1. The CDR3 loop spans 15 amino acids. Trimming at V came to 3 bases and at J to 2 bases, leaving 8 bases not matched to a gene. Germline CDR1 GTSNPN, CDR2 SVGIG (reference sequence). The CDR3 DNA follows: TGTGCCTGGAGGGACAGGGACTATGTCAACTATGGCTACACCTTC. Translated: CAWRDRDYVNYGYTF.

V usage is TRBV4-3 and J usage is TRBJ2-2, with 7 bases identical to TRBD2. This CDR3 contains 16 residues. Germline lookup yields CDR1 LGHNA and CDR2 YSLEER. V trimming: 0 bases; J trimming: 2 bases; junction bases outside the gene matches: 3. The CDR3: CASSQETGLNTGELFF. The CDR3 DNA reads as TGCGCCAGCAGCCAAGAAACGGGACTAAACACCGGGGAGCTGTTTTTT.

V usage is TRBV7-8 and J usage is TRBJ2-5; D gene uncertain. In germline, CDR1 is SGHVS, CDR2 FQNEAQ. With 0 bases removed from V and 5 bases from J, the gap between germline ends came to 13 bases. The CDR3 spans 15 residues. CDR3 sequence (DNA): TGTGCCAGCAGCTTAGCTAATCCAGATCCGGAGACCCAGTACTTC. Translated, it gives CASSLANPDPETQYF.

This clone showed up just once. This chain uses TRBV6-1 with TRBJ1-3; tentatively, D is TRBD1 (5 bases). Trimming removed 1 base from V and 2 bases from J, with 12 bases in between. The CDR3 is 16 amino acids. Per the germline V gene, CDR1 is MNHNS and CDR2 is SASEGT. CDR3 in DNA: TGTGCCAGCAGTGAAGGGACAACAGGCCCTGGAAACACCATATATTTT. This encodes CASSEGTTGPGNTIYF.

This clone was seen only once. This sequence joins TRBV4-1 and TRBJ1-1, with TRBD1 identical over 8 bases. CDR1 MGHRA and CDR2 YSYEKL come from the germline V gene. This CDR3 is built from 16 residues. The ends lost 3 bases at V and 3 bases at J; junction bases unmatched: 9. The CDR3 DNA reads TGCGCCAGCAGCCACCCACGAGACAGGGGTTACACTGAAGCTTTCTTT. Its translation is CASSHPRDRGYTEAFF.

The rearrangement links TRBV10-3 to TRBJ2-1, with 9 bases that match TRBD2. Germline CDR1 reads ENHRY; CDR2 reads SYGVKD. The CDR3 spans 14 residues. V lost 4 bases to trimming and J lost 6 bases; unmatched junction nucleotides: 4. The CDR3 is CAISGAGGFNEQFF. The CDR3 DNA sequence: TGTGCCATCAGTGGAGCGGGGGGCTTCAATGAGCAGTTCTTC.